What follows are 9 T cell receptor beta chains derived from one specimen sequenced in a study of beta chain features in type 1 diabetes. Reverse transcription of all isolated RNA meant that expressed TCRB transcripts were sequenced. Assay used: immunoSEQ multiplex PCR; TCRdb lists only in-frame clones, some missing. The table records 150,000 to 200,000 clones, about 13% of them present only once. Sequencing used central memory CD4+ T cells from blood. The receptors originated from a woman under 30 in good health.

This clone was seen a few times. The chain recombines TRBV7-8 with TRBJ1-5; 8 nucleotides align to TRBD1. With V trimmed by 4 bases and J by 10 bases, 6 bases remained unmatched. The CDR3 sequence is 13 residues long. Germline CDR1 SGHVS, CDR2 FQNEAQ. CDR3 sequence: CASSSMTGDPQHF. CDR3 bases: TGTGCCAGCAGCTCCATGACAGGGGATCCCCAGCATTTT.

This clone was detected a few times. The chain recombines TRBV28 with TRBJ2-3, with D tentatively TRBD2 (5 bases). V was clipped by 3 bases and J by 10 bases, with 11 bases between them. The CDR3 extends over 12 amino acids. The germline gives CDR1 MDHEN, CDR2 SYDVKM. CDR3 nucleotides: TGTGCCAGCAGTTTTCGACTAATGGCGCAGTATTTT. Translated: CASSFRLMAQYF.

The chain employs TRBV28 and TRBJ2-1; 15 positions match TRBD2. The ends lost 4 bases at V and 4 bases at J; junction bases unmatched: 8. The CDR3 extends over 18 amino acids. Germline CDR1 MDHEN, CDR2 SYDVKM. CDR3: CASSSTTGTSGRYNEQFF. CDR3 sequence (DNA): TGTGCCAGCAGTTCCACTACCGGGACTAGCGGGAGGTACAATGAGCAGTTCTTC.

This clone was observed a handful of times. The chain uses TRBV2 and TRBJ2-5; 7 bases agree with TRBD1. The CDR3 is 14 amino acids. Germline V gives CDR1 SNHLY, CDR2 FYNNEI. V lost 4 bases, J lost 4 bases, and 6 bases stayed unmatched. CDR3 DNA sequence: TGTGCCAGCAGTGCTCCGGGACAGAGAGAGACCCAGTACTTC. Its translation is CASSAPGQRETQYF.

This clone was picked up a small number of times. Other nucleotide sequences in the sample specify the same CDR3. The CDR3 DNA reads TGTGCCAGCAGCTTTAGCGGGAGTAGGGAGACCCAGTACTTC. As protein: CASSFSGSRETQYF. This chain links TRBV7-2 with TRBJ2-5; 9 bases line up with TRBD2. Germline V gene sequence: CDR1 SGHTA, CDR2 FQGNSA. The V segment lost 3 bases and the J segment 5 bases; nucleotides outside the gene matches: 4. CDR3 length: 14 amino acids.

V and J are TRBV30 and TRBJ2-6; D not resolved. The germline V and J ends were trimmed by 3 bases and 4 bases, with 13 bases remaining between them. The CDR3 loop spans 15 amino acids. CDR1 is GTSNPN, CDR2 SVGIG, per germline (reference sequence). This chain's CDR3 is CAWRYSSTGANVLTF. In DNA, the CDR3 is TGTGCCTGGAGATACAGCTCTACCGGGGCCAACGTCCTGACTTTC.

This chain links TRBV19 with TRBJ1-4, with D hard to call. The length of the CDR3 is 13 residues. CDR1 is LNHDA and CDR2 is SQIVND in the germline V gene (reference sequence). V was pared by 8 bases and J by 7 bases, with 14 bases between. CDR3 DNA sequence: TGTGCCAGTGGAAGAGAGAGCGGTGAAAAACTGTTTTTT. Protein product: CASGRESGEKLFF.

This clone was seen only a few times. This chain links TRBV7-2 with TRBJ1-4; 9 bases match TRBD1. The CDR3 has 15 residues. V was clipped by 5 bases and J by 3 bases; unmatched bases: 4. Per the germline V gene, CDR1 is SGHTA and CDR2 is FQGNSA. CDR3: CASSLDRGANEKLFF. CDR3 DNA: TGTGCCAGCAGCCTAGACAGGGGGGCTAATGAAAAACTGTTTTTT.

This CDR3 reads CASTTSGIAGELFF. The CDR3 bases are TGTGCCAGCACTACTAGCGGGATAGCTGGGGAGCTGTTTTTT. The chain uses TRBV6-6 and TRBJ2-2, with TRBD2 identical over 10 bases. The CDR3 sequence is 14 residues long. Germline assignment: CDR1 MNHNY and CDR2 SVGAGI (reference sequence). Trimming at V came to 7 bases and at J to 8 bases, leaving 7 bases not matched to a gene.